This T cell receptor beta chain originates from a study of response to subunit inactivated influenza vaccine. This clonotype was observed many times. TCRdb reprocessed the RT-PCR reads via MiXCR and lists one record per CDR3 protein. Of 500,000 to 550,000 distinct CDR3 sequences in the sample, roughly 8.2% were seen once. The CDR3 contains 12 residues. The material was PBMCs from blood, obtained less than 30 months after vaccination. This clonotype originated in a man aged 50 to 69 who received an inactivated influenza vaccine. The chain joins TRBV21-1 to TRBJ2-5. TRBV21-1 is classified as a pseudogene. CDR3 protein: CASSLDQETQYF. The CDR3, as DNA: TGTGCCAGCAGCTTGGACCAAGAGACCCAGTACTTC.